Each of the 12 T cell receptor beta chains below was sequenced from the same sample in a study of CD8 T cells in ankylosing spondylitis. Study-level results: It appeared that ankylosing spondylitis blood was characterized by a TCR beta motif of several highly homologous variants.

The antigens of these receptors remain unknown. MiXCR, applied by TCRdb to the 5' RACE reads, yields one record per CDR3 protein. The sample lists more than 650,000 distinct CDR3 sequences, about 12% occurring once. Sequencing was done on a sample of blood, either unsorted or a sorted T cell fraction (not recorded which). The receptors were sampled from a male donor with ankylosing spondylitis.

This clonotype was counted many times. The chain uses TRBV20-1 and TRBJ2-3; 9 bases map to TRBD2. V trimming: 0 bases; J trimming: 5 bases; junction bases outside the gene matches: 3. CDR1 is DFQATT and CDR2 is SNEGSKA in the germline V gene (reference sequence). This CDR3 is built from 14 residues. CDR3 residues: CSARDPRGGDTQYF. CDR3 DNA sequence: TGCAGTGCTAGAGATCCGCGGGGGGGAGATACGCAGTATTTT.

This sequence joins TRBV11-1 and TRBJ2-1, with 8 bases matching TRBD1. V was clipped by 1 base and J by 0 bases; unmatched bases: 8. This CDR3 comprises 18 residues. CDR1 and CDR2 (germline): SGHAT, FQDESV (reference sequence). CDR3 amino acids: CASSLGQGAYSSYNEQFF. The CDR3 coding sequence is TGTGCCAGCAGCTTAGGGCAGGGGGCGTATAGCTCCTACAATGAGCAGTTCTTC.

This clonotype was found a few times. The V gene is TRBV4-3, the J gene TRBJ2-5, with 13 positions matching TRBD2. This CDR3 is built from 17 residues. The V and J ends lost 4 bases and 3 bases, in that order; junction bases with no gene match: 8. CDR1 LGHNA and CDR2 YSLEER come from the germline V gene. The CDR3 DNA is TGCGCCAGCAGCCCTGGACTAGCGGGAGAAATTGAAGAGACCCAGTACTTC. It is translated as CASSPGLAGEIEETQYF.

This clonotype was counted ten times or more. In DNA form, the CDR3 reads TGTGCCAGCAGCGTCCGGGACTCGAGCTACGAGCAGTACTTC. Amino acid sequence: CASSVRDSSYEQYF. The chain links TRBV9 to TRBJ2-7; TRBD2 might be the D (6 bases). CDR3 length: 14 residues. The germline V and J ends were trimmed by 2 bases and 3 bases, with 12 bases remaining between them. Germline V gives CDR1 SGDLS, CDR2 YYNGEE. Full variable domain (missing parts from reference TRBV9 and TRBJ2-7): DSGVTQTPKHLITATGQRVTLRCSPRSGDLSVYWYQQSLDQGLQFLIQYYNGEERAKGNILERFSAQQFPDLHSELNLSSLELGDSALYFCASSVRDSSYEQYFGPGTRLTVT.

The chain joins TRBV28 to TRBJ2-1; 7 bases line up with TRBD1. V lost 8 bases, J lost 8 bases, and 9 bases stayed unmatched. Germline values: CDR1 MDHEN, CDR2 SYDVKM. The CDR3 covers 13 residues. The DNA of the CDR3 is TGTGCCAGCCGCCGGAAGGGGGCCGATGAGCAGTTCTTC. Translating it yields CASRRKGADEQFF.

This clonotype was observed a handful of times. This chain joins TRBV29-1 and TRBJ1-2, with no clear D. The CDR3 has 11 amino acids. Trimming took off 4 bases at V and 10 bases at J, with 13 bases between the two ends. Germline V gives CDR1 SQVTM, CDR2 ANQGSEA. Here the CDR3 DNA reads TGCAGCGTTGCCTATATAGACTCCTACACCTTC. Its translation: CSVAYIDSYTF.

This clonotype has only a few counts. The chain employs TRBV7-2 and TRBJ1-2; D unclear. Germline V CDR1 and CDR2: SGHTA, FQGNSA. V was shortened by 0 bases and J by 8 bases, with 10 bases between the two germline ends. The CDR3 runs 13 residues. The CDR3 region is CASSLAREDGYTF. CDR3 sequence (DNA): TGTGCCAGCAGCTTAGCCAGAGAGGACGGCTACACCTTC.

This clonotype has a count of ten or more. The CDR3 loop is CASRSRGYYGYTF. Here the CDR3 DNA reads TGTGCCAGCAGAAGCCGGGGATACTATGGCTACACCTTC. The V call is TRBV12-3 or TRBV12-4, the J call TRBJ1-2; D not certain. V was shortened by 6 bases and J by 3 bases, with 11 bases between the two germline ends. The CDR3 loop spans 13 amino acids.

The chain has TRBV2 and TRBJ2-1, with D unclear. This CDR3 contains 11 residues. The V end lost 11 bases, the J end lost 4 bases, and 9 bases lay between the germline ends. Germline CDR1 SNHLY, CDR2 FYNNEI. The CDR3, as DNA: TGTGCCGGTGCGGATTACAATGAGCAGTTCTTC. It yields the protein CAGADYNEQFF.

This clonotype has more than one count but fewer than ten. This chain uses TRBV5-1 with TRBJ2-1; 11 bases match TRBD2. With V trimmed by 1 base and J by 7 bases, 4 bases remained unmatched. Germline V gene sequence: CDR1 SGHRS, CDR2 YFSETQ. This CDR3 contains 15 residues. The CDR3 region has the DNA TGCGCCAGCAGCTTGTTGGGACTAGCGGCGAATGAGCAGTTCTTC. Its translation is CASSLLGLAANEQFF.

The table lists this clonotype with many counts. The chain recombines TRBV28 with TRBJ1-1; D ambiguous. The germline gives CDR1 MDHEN, CDR2 SYDVKM. Between the trimmed V and J ends, which lost 4 bases and 1 base, there was a span of 4 bases. The CDR3 runs 12 residues. The CDR3 DNA reads as TGTGCCAGCAGTTGGGGGAACACTGAAGCTTTCTTT. Its protein product is CASSWGNTEAFF.

J is TRBJ2-5 and V is TRBV7-9; 9 nucleotides agree with TRBD1. The junction had 8 bases not matched to a gene; V was cut back by 4 bases and J by 5 bases. This CDR3 is built from 15 residues. CDR1 is SEHNR, CDR2 FQNEAQ, per germline (reference sequence). CDR3 sequence (DNA): TGTGCCAGCAGCTACCCGGGACAGGGCCAGGAGACCCAGTACTTC. This gives the protein CASSYPGQGQETQYF.